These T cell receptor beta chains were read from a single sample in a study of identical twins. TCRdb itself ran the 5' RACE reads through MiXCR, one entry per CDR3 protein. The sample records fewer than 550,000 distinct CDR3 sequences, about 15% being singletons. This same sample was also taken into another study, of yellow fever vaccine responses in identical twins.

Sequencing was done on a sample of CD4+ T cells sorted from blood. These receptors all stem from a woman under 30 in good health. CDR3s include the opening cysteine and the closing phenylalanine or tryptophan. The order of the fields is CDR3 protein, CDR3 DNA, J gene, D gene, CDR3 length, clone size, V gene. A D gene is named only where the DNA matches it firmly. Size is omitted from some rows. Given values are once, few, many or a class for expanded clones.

cdr3_aa: CASSPPGSGANVLTF
cdr3_nt: TGTGCCAGCAGCCCCCCAGGCTCTGGGGCCAACGTCCTGACTTTC
j_call: TRBJ2-6
d_call: .
cdr3_length: 15
clone_size: .
v_call: TRBV28

cdr3_aa: CAIRRSREGNEQFF
cdr3_nt: TGTGCCATCAGGCGTAGCAGGGAGGGGAATGAGCAGTTCTTC
j_call: TRBJ2-1
d_call: TRBD2
cdr3_length: 14
clone_size: .
v_call: TRBV10-3

cdr3_aa: CASSQVGGKYQETQYF
cdr3_nt: TGTGCCAGCAGCCAAGTGGGGGGCAAGTACCAAGAGACCCAGTACTTC
j_call: TRBJ2-5
d_call: .
cdr3_length: 16
clone_size: many
v_call: TRBV14

cdr3_aa: CASSQEGAGGQGSTDTQYF
cdr3_nt: TGCGCCAGCAGCCAAGAAGGGGCAGGGGGACAGGGAAGCACAGATACGCAGTATTTT
j_call: TRBJ2-3
d_call: TRBD1
cdr3_length: 19
clone_size: few
v_call: TRBV4-1

cdr3_aa: CASSLGLAGGQETQYF
cdr3_nt: TGTGCCAGCAGCTTGGGGCTAGCGGGGGGGCAAGAGACCCAGTACTTC
j_call: TRBJ2-5
d_call: TRBD2
cdr3_length: 16
clone_size: many
v_call: TRBV7-2

cdr3_aa: CASSPDQETQYF
cdr3_nt: TGTGCCAGCTCACCTGACCAAGAGACCCAGTACTTC
j_call: TRBJ2-5
d_call: .
cdr3_length: 12
clone_size: few
v_call: TRBV18

cdr3_aa: CASSLGDPGNSPLHF
cdr3_nt: TGTGCCAGCAGTTTAGGGGACCCCGGTAATTCACCCCTCCACTTT
j_call: TRBJ1-6
d_call: .
cdr3_length: 15
clone_size: few
v_call: TRBV27

cdr3_aa: CASSLKSGGALGDTQYF
cdr3_nt: TGTGCCAGCAGCTTAAAGAGCGGGGGGGCCCTCGGAGATACGCAGTATTTT
j_call: TRBJ2-3
d_call: TRBD2
cdr3_length: 17
clone_size: .
v_call: TRBV7-6

cdr3_aa: CASSEFSGSYNEQFF
cdr3_nt: TGTGCCAGCAGTGAATTTAGTGGCTCCTACAATGAGCAGTTCTTC
j_call: TRBJ2-1
d_call: .
cdr3_length: 15
clone_size: few
v_call: TRBV6-1

cdr3_aa: CASSPGPAGELFF
cdr3_nt: TGTGCCAGCAGTCCCGGGCCTGCCGGGGAGCTGTTTTTT
j_call: TRBJ2-2
d_call: .
cdr3_length: 13
clone_size: many
v_call: TRBV7-7

cdr3_aa: CASRRAGGSYNEQFF
cdr3_nt: TGTGCCAGCAGGAGAGCGGGAGGATCCTACAATGAGCAGTTCTTC
j_call: TRBJ2-1
d_call: TRBD2
cdr3_length: 15
clone_size: .
v_call: TRBV27

cdr3_aa: CASSQGAGQREKLFF
cdr3_nt: TGCGCCAGCAGCCAAGGGGCGGGACAACGGGAAAAACTGTTTTTT
j_call: TRBJ1-4
d_call: .
cdr3_length: 15
clone_size: .
v_call: TRBV4-1

cdr3_aa: CAISPGQAGGNQPQHF
cdr3_nt: TGTGCCATCAGCCCAGGACAGGCCGGGGGCAATCAGCCCCAGCATTTT
j_call: TRBJ1-5
d_call: TRBD1
cdr3_length: 16
clone_size: few
v_call: TRBV10-3

cdr3_aa: CASSLLVGLATLDTQYF
cdr3_nt: TGTGCCAGCAGCTTATTGGTGGGCCTGGCGACCTTAGATACGCAGTATTTT
j_call: TRBJ2-3
d_call: .
cdr3_length: 17
clone_size: few
v_call: TRBV7-2

cdr3_aa: CASSTSGSTKNIQYF
cdr3_nt: TGTGCCAGCAGTACTAGCGGGAGTACCAAAAACATTCAGTACTTC
j_call: TRBJ2-4
d_call: TRBD2
cdr3_length: 15
clone_size: .
v_call: TRBV2

cdr3_aa: CASSLRGVGEQYF
cdr3_nt: TGTGCCAGTAGTCTAAGAGGGGTGGGGGAGCAGTACTTC
j_call: TRBJ2-7
d_call: .
cdr3_length: 13
clone_size: .
v_call: TRBV19

cdr3_aa: CSARPPGTYTSDTF
cdr3_nt: TGCAGTGCTAGACCCCCGGGCACCTATACCTCAGACACCTTC
j_call: TRBJ1-2
d_call: .
cdr3_length: 14
clone_size: .
v_call: TRBV20-1

cdr3_aa: CASSEDSFTEAFF
cdr3_nt: TGTGCCAGCAGTGAAGACAGCTTCACTGAAGCTTTCTTT
j_call: TRBJ1-1
d_call: .
cdr3_length: 13
clone_size: .
v_call: TRBV6-1